One sample yielded the 10 T cell receptor beta chains listed below, sequenced in a study of shared clonotypes between healthy human individuals. Generated by immunoSEQ multiplex PCR, the TCRdb table keeps only in-frame clones and is missing some. The data show 2 million or so clones, with roughly 95% seen just once and 0.9% to 1.3% held by the top ten. Naive CD8 populations comprised CD45RO-negative cells positively selected for CCR7, excluding terminally differentiated effector memory CD45RA+ cells. Sequencing was carried out using naive CD8+ T cells sorted from blood. Source of these receptors: a man between 18 and 29 years old in good health.

The V and J genes are TRBV5-6 and TRBJ2-1; 7 nucleotides align to TRBD1. V was pared by 2 bases and J by 8 bases, with 4 bases of the junction left unmatched. The CDR3 covers 13 residues. CDR1 is SGHDT, CDR2 YYEEEE, per germline. CDR3 DNA: TGTGCCAGCAGCTTCGAACAGGGGTATGAGCAGTTCTTC. Its translation: CASSFEQGYEQFF.

The chain combines TRBV19 with TRBJ2-2, with D possibly matching TRBD1 (6 bases). CDR1 is LNHDA and CDR2 is SQIVND in the germline V gene (reference sequence). V shed 6 bases and J shed 3 bases, with 14 bases lying between them. CDR3 length equals 15 residues. Here the CDR3 DNA reads TGTGCCAGTAGACCAGACAGGTGGTACACCGGGGAGCTGTTTTTT. This sequence encodes CASRPDRWYTGELFF.

In DNA form, the CDR3 reads TGTGCCTGGAGCTGGCAGGGTGGAAACATTCAGTACTTC. Translation: CAWSWQGGNIQYF. The chain employs TRBV30 and TRBJ2-4, with D tentatively TRBD1 (5 bases). CDR3 size: 13 residues. V was clipped by 3 bases and J by 6 bases, with 12 bases between them. Germline loops: CDR1 GTSNPN, CDR2 SVGIG (reference sequence).

The chain joins TRBV7-8 to TRBJ1-1; D remains ambiguous. The CDR3 extends over 15 amino acids. Germline-derived CDR1 and CDR2 are SGHVS and FQNEAQ. V was pared by 1 base and J by 1 base, with 10 bases between. CDR3 amino acids: CASSLGAGRNTEAFF. Written as DNA, the CDR3 is TGTGCCAGCAGCTTAGGGGCCGGGAGGAACACTGAAGCTTTCTTT.

The V call is TRBV9, the J call TRBJ2-7; D is possibly TRBD1 (6 bases). V gave up 3 bases and J gave up 3 bases, with 10 bases separating them. The CDR3 is 13 amino acids. Germline V gene data show CDR1 as SGDLS and CDR2 as YYNGEE. In DNA, the CDR3 is TGTGCCAGCAGCGCCGGACAGCTCTACGAGCAGTACTTC. This sequence encodes CASSAGQLYEQYF.

The V call is TRBV11-2, the J call TRBJ1-2; possibly TRBD1 for D (5 bases). The CDR3 is 11 amino acids. From germline, CDR1 is SGHAT and CDR2 FQNNGV. The V and J ends lost 0 bases and 10 bases respectively, with 6 bases between them. The CDR3 coding sequence is TGTGCCAGCAGCTTAGAGGGACTCTACACCTTC. Its protein product is CASSLEGLYTF.

This clone has only one observation. V is TRBV13 and J is TRBJ1-2; D ambiguous. The germline V gene encodes CDR1 PRHDT and CDR2 FYEKMQ (reference sequence). CDR3 length: 17 residues. Trimming shortened V by 6 bases and J by 0 bases, and 20 bases separated the two germline ends. As DNA, the CDR3 is TGTGCCAGCAGTTCCTCCCCTTTTTTCTCTCCTAACTATGGCTACACCTTC. As protein: CASSSSPFFSPNYGYTF.

The CDR3 sequence is CASSLTRGMNTEAFF. The CDR3 bases are TGTGCCAGCAGCCTTACGAGGGGTATGAACACTGAAGCTTTCTTT. The chain joins TRBV13 to TRBJ1-1; TRBD1 might be the D (5 bases). The CDR3 totals 15 residues. V lost 5 bases and J lost 0, with 13 bases in between. Germline values: CDR1 PRHDT, CDR2 FYEKMQ (reference sequence).

The rearrangement joins TRBV27 to TRBJ2-2; D is perhaps TRBD1 or TRBD2 (6 bases each). Deletions cut 3 bases from V and 6 bases from J, with 17 bases between. Germline V CDR1 and CDR2: MNHEY, SMNVEV (reference sequence). The CDR3 length is 16 residues. CDR3 DNA sequence: TGTGCCAGCAGTTTCGGAACAACGGGGGCTCCCGGGGAGCTGTTTTTT. Its protein is CASSFGTTGAPGELFF.

This clone appeared once. The chain employs TRBV30 and TRBJ2-3; 10 bases align to TRBD2. The CDR3 runs 19 residues. V lost 0 bases, J lost 4 bases, and 16 bases stayed unmatched. Germline values: CDR1 GTSNPN, CDR2 SVGIG (reference sequence). CDR3 nucleotide sequence: TGTGCCTGGAGTGTATTAGGTGGTGAGAGCGGGAGGGTATCAGATACGCAGTATTTT. Its translation: CAWSVLGGESGRVSDTQYF.